Shown below are 32 T cell receptor beta chains from a single sample sequenced in a study of blood T cell repertoires in COVID-19. Repertoires were generated with immunoSEQ multiplex PCR, while TCRdb's copy carries only in-frame clones and drops some. Here the sample spans more than 85,000 clones, under 85% being singletons. Sequencing was carried out using peripheral blood. The receptors were sampled from a man aged 70-80 years with acute or convalescent COVID-19.

About this clone: At one end the junction does not follow the germline gene, possibly because of a read error. The chain has TRBV5-1 and TRBJ1-5; the D gene is possibly TRBD1 (5 bases). The CDR3 has 13 amino acids. CDR1 SGHRS and CDR2 YFSETQ come from the germline V gene. CDR3 sequence: CASSLTGDQLQHF. The CDR3 DNA reads as TGCGCCAGCAGCTTGACAGGAGATCAGCTCCAGCATTTT.

The chain combines TRBV3-1 (or the pseudogene TRBV3-2) with TRBJ2-5, with D possibly TRBD2 on 6 matching bases. This CDR3 spans 14 amino acids. V was shortened by 4 bases and J by 1 base, with 10 bases between the two germline ends. CDR1 is LGHDT, CDR2 YNNKEL, per germline (reference sequence). This CDR3 reads CASSPGEAQETQYF. CDR3 bases: TGTGCCAGCAGCCCCGGGGAGGCCCAAGAGACCCAGTACTTC.

This clone was seen just once. This sequence joins TRBV19 and TRBJ1-1; tentative D call: TRBD1 (6 bases). The V end lost 9 bases, the J end lost 4 bases, and 15 bases lay between the germline ends. CDR1 is LNHDA, CDR2 SQIVND, per germline (reference sequence). CDR3 length equals 13 residues. The CDR3 nucleotides read TGTGCCAGCGGGTACAGGGTGGGCACTGAAGCTTTCTTT. This codes for CASGYRVGTEAFF.

This chain connects TRBV5-4 to TRBJ1-4; possible D gene TRBD1, 5 bases. V was trimmed by 4 bases and J by 5 bases, leaving 18 bases between them. The CDR3 consists of 16 residues. CDR1 and CDR2 (germline): SGHNT, YYREEE (reference sequence). CDR3 in amino acids: CASSRTSATANEKLFF. The CDR3 DNA sequence: TGTGCCAGCAGCAGAACTTCCGCGACAGCGAATGAAAAACTGTTTTTT.

The chain employs TRBV5-1 and TRBJ2-7, with TRBD1 matching 8 bases. Losses at the gene ends were 4 bases for V and 3 bases for J; bases not matched to a gene: 9. CDR1 is SGHRS, CDR2 YFSETQ, per germline. This CDR3 has 15 amino acids. The CDR3 DNA is TGCGCCAGCAGCCCCCCCGGGACAGGTCACTACGAGCAGTACTTC. Translation gives CASSPPGTGHYEQYF.

CDR3 loop: CAWSVTRNQPQHF. Here the CDR3 DNA reads TGTGCCTGGAGTGTTACACGAAATCAGCCCCAGCATTTT. The genes are TRBV30 and TRBJ1-5, with D unresolved. Germline V gene data show CDR1 as GTSNPN and CDR2 as SVGIG (reference sequence). The CDR3 has 13 residues. Trimming stripped 0 bases from V and 4 bases from J, with 7 bases between.

This chain uses TRBV5-1 with TRBJ2-5, with 7 bases matching TRBD1. The CDR3 has 15 residues. CDR1 is SGHRS, CDR2 YFSETQ, per germline. J lost 2 bases, V lost 3 bases, and 7 bases had no gene match. This CDR3 reads CASSSSSGQQETQYF. The CDR3 nucleotides read TGCGCCAGCAGCTCAAGCTCGGGACAGCAAGAGACCCAGTACTTC. Variable domain in full (rest from reference TRBV5-1 and TRBJ2-5): KAGVTQTPRYLIKTRGQQVTLSCSPISGHRSVSWYQQTPGQGLQFLFEYFSETQRNKGNFPGRFSGRQFSNSRSEMNVSTLELGDSALYLCASSSSSGQQETQYFGPGTRLLVL.

The rearrangement uses TRBV10-3 and TRBJ2-5, with TRBD2 matching 12 bases. V lost 7 bases, J lost 5 bases, and 8 bases stayed unmatched. Germline V gene sequence: CDR1 ENHRY, CDR2 SYGVKD. The CDR3 consists of 15 residues. As DNA, the CDR3 is TGTGCCATCAAACGGACTAGCGGGACCCGTGAGACCCAGTACTTC. Residues: CAIKRTSGTRETQYF.

Written as DNA, the CDR3 is TGTGCCATCAGTGAGGGGAGTCAAAACATTCAGTACTTC. Amino acids: CAISEGSQNIQYF. The chain combines TRBV10-3 with TRBJ2-4, with D maybe TRBD2 (5 bases). The V gene's germline CDR1 is ENHRY and CDR2 SYGVKD. V lost 2 bases, J lost 5 bases, and 7 bases lay in between. CDR3 size: 13 residues.

This sequence joins TRBV10-3 and TRBJ2-7; 8 nucleotides line up with TRBD2. Losses at the gene ends were 8 bases for V and 5 bases for J; bases not matched to a gene: 8. This CDR3 region has 13 residues. CDR1 is ENHRY and CDR2 is SYGVKD in the germline V gene. DNA of the CDR3: TGTGCCATCCGAGAGCGGGAGTTACACGAGCAGTACTTC. It translates to CAIRERELHEQYF.

The V gene is TRBV28, the J gene TRBJ2-6; maybe TRBD2 (6 bases). CDR1 is MDHEN and CDR2 is SYDVKM in the germline V gene. The germline V and J ends were trimmed by 3 bases and 2 bases, with 8 bases remaining between them. CDR3 size: 15 residues. CDR3 residues: CASSFGGAGANVLTF. The CDR3 DNA sequence: TGTGCCAGCAGTTTCGGGGGTGCTGGGGCCAACGTCCTGACTTTC.

The V and J genes are TRBV18 and TRBJ1-2; TRBD1 agrees at 8 bases. Germline V gene sequence: CDR1 KGHSH, CDR2 LQKENI. The V gene end was trimmed by 5 bases and the J gene end by 3 bases; junction bases not matched to a gene: 8. The CDR3 spans 15 residues. The CDR3 DNA is TGTGCCAGCTCATCACTCCAGGGGGCACACTATGGCTACACCTTC. Amino acids: CASSSLQGAHYGYTF.

This sequence joins TRBV11-2 and TRBJ2-3, with TRBD2 matching over 7 bases. The length of the CDR3 is 16 residues. CDR1 is SGHAT, CDR2 FQNNGV, per germline. The junction had 10 bases not matched to a gene; V was cut back by 2 bases and J by 5 bases. The CDR3 coding sequence is TGTGCCAGCAGCTTATGGGCTAGCGGAAGGGGAGATACGCAGTATTTT. It yields the protein CASSLWASGRGDTQYF. The full variable domain, in which reference TRBV11-2 and TRBJ2-3 provide the parts outside the CDR3, is EAGVAQSPRYKIIEKRQSVAFWCNPISGHATLYWYQQILGQGPKLLIQFQNNGVVDDSQLPKDRFSAERLKGVDSTLKIQPAKLEDSAVYLCASSLWASGRGDTQYFGPGTRLTVL.

This clone occurred once. The chain carries TRBV12-3 or TRBV12-4 and TRBJ1-5; 9 nucleotides match TRBD1. The junction had 4 bases not matched to a gene; V was cut back by 10 bases and J by 3 bases. The CDR3 contains 13 residues. The CDR3 here is CAIGQGNNQPQHF. In DNA, the CDR3 is TGTGCCATTGGACAGGGGAACAATCAGCCCCAGCATTTT.

This clone was recorded only once. The chain recombines TRBV5-1 with TRBJ2-1, with D perhaps TRBD1 (7 bases). V was clipped by 7 bases and J by 7 bases, with 21 bases between them. Germline V gene lookup returns CDR1 SGHRS and CDR2 YFSETQ. This CDR3 region has 15 residues. The CDR3 here is CASRRGPQGGNEQFF. In DNA form, the CDR3 reads TGCGCCAGCCGACGGGGGCCGCAGGGGGGTAATGAGCAGTTCTTC.

J is TRBJ2-7 and V is TRBV28; the match to TRBD1 covers 7 bases. The CDR3 is made up of 18 amino acids. The trim removed 4 bases at V and 0 bases at J, leaving 15 bases unmatched. Germline CDR1 MDHEN, CDR2 SYDVKM. CDR3 amino acids: CASSSEPRTGTFSYEQYF. The CDR3 DNA reads as TGTGCCAGCAGTTCCGAACCCCGGACAGGTACATTCTCCTACGAGCAGTACTTC.

In this sample, this clone turned up once. The rearrangement uses TRBV29-1 and TRBJ2-1; TRBD2 agrees at 10 bases. Germline lookup yields CDR1 SQVTM and CDR2 ANQGSEA. The trim removed 4 bases at V and 9 bases at J, leaving 9 bases unmatched. The CDR3 totals 14 residues. The CDR3, as DNA: TGCAGCGTTGGGGGTAGCGGGAGGTGGGGTGAGCAGTTCTTC. This encodes CSVGGSGRWGEQFF.

The chain links TRBV12-3 or TRBV12-4 to TRBJ2-5, with a weak D call TRBD1 (6 bases). This CDR3 contains 13 residues. The V end was cut by 6 bases, the J end by 4 bases, with 12 bases between. The CDR3 reads CASRARGGETQYF. The CDR3, as DNA: TGTGCCAGCAGAGCCAGGGGCGGAGAGACCCAGTACTTC.

The chain has TRBV28 and TRBJ1-6, with 7 bases identical to TRBD1. This CDR3 has 16 amino acids. The trim removed 5 bases at V and 5 bases at J, leaving 9 bases unmatched. Germline CDR1 MDHEN, CDR2 SYDVKM. The CDR3 nucleotides are TGTGCCAGCAGTCTTCGGGACAGCATCCATAATTCACCCCTCCACTTT. Its translation is CASSLRDSIHNSPLHF.

This rearrangement joins TRBV5-1 to TRBJ1-5; weak D call: TRBD1 (6 bases). The CDR3 runs to 15 residues. The germline V gene encodes CDR1 SGHRS and CDR2 YFSETQ. Trimming left V 0 bases short and J 6 bases short, with 13 bases between. The CDR3 loop is CASSLAGGNGQPQHF. The CDR3 DNA is TGCGCCAGCAGCTTGGCGGGGGGCAACGGTCAGCCCCAGCATTTT. Filled out from reference TRBV5-1 and TRBJ1-5, the complete variable domain reads KAGVTQTPRYLIKTRGQQVTLSCSPISGHRSVSWYQQTPGQGLQFLFEYFSETQRNKGNFPGRFSGRQFSNSRSEMNVSTLELGDSALYLCASSLAGGNGQPQHFGDGTRLSIL.

The rearrangement joins TRBV24-1 to TRBJ2-3; TRBD2 matches at 12 bases. The CDR3 runs to 20 residues. J lost 3 bases, V lost 1 base, and 13 bases had no gene match. From germline, CDR1 is KGHDR and CDR2 SFDVKD. The CDR3 region is CATSDLSASGRASGTDTQYF. The CDR3 DNA is TGTGCCACCAGTGATTTATCCGCTAGCGGGAGGGCCTCGGGGACAGATACGCAGTATTTT.

V and J are TRBV21-1 and TRBJ2-1; the table gives TRBD2 as D, unverified against the DNA. TRBV21-1 is designated a pseudogene. CDR3 length equals 12 residues. CDR3 sequence reads: CARTSVGNEQFF. CDR3 nucleotide sequence: TGTGCCAGGACTAGCGTGGGCAATGAGCAGTTCTTC.

The chain couples TRBV4-2 to TRBJ2-7, with 10 bases identical to TRBD1. Germline V gives CDR1 LGHNA, CDR2 YNFKEQ. Losses at the gene ends were 2 bases for V and 3 bases for J; bases not matched to a gene: 7. The CDR3 loop spans 16 amino acids. This chain's CDR3 is CASSQSRQGAGYEQYF. DNA for the CDR3: TGTGCCAGCAGCCAATCAAGACAGGGGGCAGGCTACGAGCAGTACTTC.

J is TRBJ1-2 and V is TRBV28, with 9 nucleotides matching TRBD1. The junction had 27 bases not matched to a gene; V was cut back by 5 bases and J by 8 bases. This CDR3 region has 20 residues. Germline V gene data show CDR1 as MDHEN and CDR2 as SYDVKM. Here the CDR3 DNA reads TGTGCCAGCAGTCCACCCTTCATTGGTACAGGGACAGGGAGATTTAAAGGCTACACCTTC. Translation: CASSPPFIGTGTGRFKGYTF.

This clone was seen only once. The rearrangement links TRBV15 to TRBJ1-2; 7 bases map to TRBD1. The J segment lost 2 bases and the V segment lost 3 bases, leaving 9 bases of the junction unmatched. The CDR3 is 16 residues long. Germline lookup yields CDR1 LNHNV and CDR2 YYDKDF (reference sequence). The CDR3 bases are TGTGCCACCAGCAGTGGGGACAGTTCATCCAACTATGGCTACACCTTC. The encoded protein is CATSSGDSSSNYGYTF.

DNA for the CDR3: TGTGCCAGCAGTTATAGACTAGCGGGATATAAAAAGACCCAGTACTTC. Translation: CASSYRLAGYKKTQYF. The chain is built from TRBV28 and TRBJ2-5; TRBD2 aligns across 11 bases. CDR3 size: 16 residues. The ends lost 4 bases at V and 6 bases at J; junction bases unmatched: 10. Per the germline V gene, CDR1 is MDHEN and CDR2 is SYDVKM.

This clone was observed a single time. The chain has TRBV27 and TRBJ2-1; 13 bases agree with TRBD2. Germline CDR1 reads MNHEY; CDR2 reads SMNVEV (reference sequence). The CDR3 runs 17 residues. V dropped 5 bases and J dropped 5; count of bases not matched to a gene: 9. The CDR3 nucleotides read TGTGCCAGCAGTCGGACTAGCGGGAGCCCCGGGAACAATGAGCAGTTCTTC. The encoded protein is CASSRTSGSPGNNEQFF.

This sequence joins TRBV2 and TRBJ1-2, with D perhaps matching TRBD1 (5 bases). This CDR3 spans 14 amino acids. V shed 7 bases and J shed 8 bases, with 20 bases lying between them. Looked up from germline, CDR1 is SNHLY and CDR2 is FYNNEI. The CDR3 spells CASTATGGVHGYTF. The CDR3 DNA follows: TGTGCCAGCACGGCCACAGGAGGGGTCCACGGCTACACCTTC.

In this sample, this clone turned up once. J is TRBJ1-6 and V is TRBV3-1 (or the pseudogene TRBV3-2); the match to TRBD1 covers 11 bases. The V gene end was trimmed by 4 bases and the J gene end by 8 bases; junction bases not matched to a gene: 4. The CDR3 totals 15 residues. Germline loops: CDR1 LGHDT, CDR2 YNNKEL (reference sequence). CDR3 sequence reads: CASSRGQGADSPLHF. The CDR3 nucleotides are TGTGCCAGCAGCCGAGGACAGGGGGCCGATTCACCCCTCCACTTT.

A remark on this clone: The sample holds other DNA sequences that translate to the same CDR3. The V gene is TRBV27, the J gene TRBJ2-2; 9 nucleotides align to TRBD1. This CDR3 has 16 residues. Germline V gene lookup returns CDR1 MNHEY and CDR2 SMNVEV (reference sequence). The trim removed 5 bases at V and 3 bases at J, leaving 7 bases unmatched. Here the CDR3 DNA reads TGTGCCAGCAGTCGCGGGGGACAGGGATACACCGGGGAGCTGTTTTTT. It specifies CASSRGGQGYTGELFF.

V and J are TRBV11-2 and TRBJ2-7, with 7 bases that match TRBD2. The CDR3 spans 15 residues. The germline CDR1 and CDR2 sequences are SGHAT and FQNNGV. V dropped 1 base and J dropped 2; count of bases not matched to a gene: 5. The DNA for the CDR3 is TGTGCCAGCAGCTTAGGGGAGGGAGCAACCTACGAGCAGTACTTC. Residues: CASSLGEGATYEQYF.

The chain joins TRBV28 to TRBJ2-5, with D unresolved. The CDR3 has 15 residues. Trimming left V 7 bases short and J 4 bases short, with 19 bases between. Germline V lookup: CDR1 MDHEN, CDR2 SYDVKM. The CDR3 DNA sequence: TGTGCCAGCACCGACCCCGTAGGAAGGAGAGAGACCCAGTACTTC. This translates into CASTDPVGRRETQYF.